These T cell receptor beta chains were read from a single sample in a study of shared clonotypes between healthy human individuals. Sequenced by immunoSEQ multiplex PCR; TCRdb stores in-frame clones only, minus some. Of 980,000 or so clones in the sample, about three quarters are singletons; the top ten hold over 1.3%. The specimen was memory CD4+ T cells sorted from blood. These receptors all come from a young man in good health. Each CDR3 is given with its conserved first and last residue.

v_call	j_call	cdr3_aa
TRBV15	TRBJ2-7	CATSTGQVGHEQYF
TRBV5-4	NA	CASSLISGTQYF
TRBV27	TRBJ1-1	CASSFGGMNTEAFF
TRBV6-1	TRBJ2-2	CASSLLVPTGELFF
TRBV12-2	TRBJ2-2	CASRLVFDGTINTGELFF
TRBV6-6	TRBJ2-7	CASSYGWGGAVDEQYF
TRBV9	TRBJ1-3	CASSPRDSNSGNTIYF
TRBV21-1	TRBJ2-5	CASSKQGAVETQYF
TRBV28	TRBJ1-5	CASSFAGVRQPQHF
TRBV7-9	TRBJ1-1	CASSSSTGDTEAFF
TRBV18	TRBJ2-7	CASSPGQPRYEQYF
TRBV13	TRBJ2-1	CASSGGLAIDNEQFF
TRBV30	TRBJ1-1	CAWSGRRGTKNTEAFF
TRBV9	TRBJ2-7	CASSGRLAGTPAAYEQYF
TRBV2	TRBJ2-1	CASRIRGLADEQFF
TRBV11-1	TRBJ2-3	CASSLEGRDTQYF
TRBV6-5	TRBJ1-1	CASSSVGGTEAFF
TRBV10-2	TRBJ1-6	CASSEKGNSPLHF
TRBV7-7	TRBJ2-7	CASSLGTGGVYEQYF
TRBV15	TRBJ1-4	CATSTDIGEKLFF
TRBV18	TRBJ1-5	CASSPDRADSNQPQHF
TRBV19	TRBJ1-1	CASSKGGNTEAFF
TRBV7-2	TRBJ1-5	CASKKGALSNQPQHF
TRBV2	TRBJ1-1	CASSNTMNTEAFF
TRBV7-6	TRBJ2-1	CASNSGESSYNEQFF
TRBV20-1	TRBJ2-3	CSAPLLDTQYF
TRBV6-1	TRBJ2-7	CASVASSYEQYF
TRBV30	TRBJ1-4	CAWAGQGKEKLFF
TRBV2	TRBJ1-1	CASSVKSEAFF
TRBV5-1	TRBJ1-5	CASSELTGNNQPQHF
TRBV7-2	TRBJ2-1	CASSLQLAGGSYNEQFF
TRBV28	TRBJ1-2	CASRIRGLFTF
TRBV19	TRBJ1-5	CASREGPWNQPQHF
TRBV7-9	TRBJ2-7	CASSFQEGVQYF
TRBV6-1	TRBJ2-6	CASSEGGGANVLTF
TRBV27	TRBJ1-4	CASSLRGAGEKLFF
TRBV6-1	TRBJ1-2	CASSTRQGADYGYTF
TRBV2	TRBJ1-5	CASGGSGYSNQPQHF
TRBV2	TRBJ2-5	CASARDSQETQYF
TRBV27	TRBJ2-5	CASSLRSGQETQYF
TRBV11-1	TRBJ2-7	CASSVGTPSYEQYF
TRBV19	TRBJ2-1	CASNGGRASSYNEQFF
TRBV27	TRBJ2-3	CASSWSTGGRDTQYF
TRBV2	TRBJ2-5	CASKYQETQYF
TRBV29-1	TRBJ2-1	CSVVRGDRVNEQFF
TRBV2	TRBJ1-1	CASTTWGVSTEAFF
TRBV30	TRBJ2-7	CAWENKAGNSYEQYF
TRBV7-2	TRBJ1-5	CASSPITGGNQPQHF
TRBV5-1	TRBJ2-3	CASSFSGGPATDTQYF
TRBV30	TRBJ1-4	CAWTISTAFNEKLFF
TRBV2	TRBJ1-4	CASRRSDRGYEKLFF
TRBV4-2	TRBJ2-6	CATSRLDSGANVLTF
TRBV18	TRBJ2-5	CASSPPSLAQETQYF
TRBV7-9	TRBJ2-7	CASSLSSEQYF
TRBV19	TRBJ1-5	CASSPRGGGNQPQHF